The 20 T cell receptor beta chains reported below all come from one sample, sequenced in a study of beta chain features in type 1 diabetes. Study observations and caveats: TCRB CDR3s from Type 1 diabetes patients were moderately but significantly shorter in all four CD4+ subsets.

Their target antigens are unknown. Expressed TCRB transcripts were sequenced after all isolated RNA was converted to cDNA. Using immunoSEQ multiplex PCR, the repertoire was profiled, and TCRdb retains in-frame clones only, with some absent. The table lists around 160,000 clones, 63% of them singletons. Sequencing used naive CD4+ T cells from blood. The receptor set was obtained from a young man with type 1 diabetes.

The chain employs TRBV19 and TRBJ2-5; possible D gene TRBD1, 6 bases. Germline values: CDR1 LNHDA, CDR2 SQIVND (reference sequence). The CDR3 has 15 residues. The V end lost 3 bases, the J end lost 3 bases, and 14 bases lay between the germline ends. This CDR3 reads CASSMFTGTKETQYF. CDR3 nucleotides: TGTGCCAGTAGTATGTTCACCGGGACAAAAGAGACCCAGTACTTC.

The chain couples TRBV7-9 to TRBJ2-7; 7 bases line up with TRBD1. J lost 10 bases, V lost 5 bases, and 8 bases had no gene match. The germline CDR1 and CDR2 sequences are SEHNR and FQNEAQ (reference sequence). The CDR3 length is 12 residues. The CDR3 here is CASSPGTVLQYF. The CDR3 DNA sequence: TGTGCCAGCAGCCCCGGGACAGTTCTCCAGTACTTC.

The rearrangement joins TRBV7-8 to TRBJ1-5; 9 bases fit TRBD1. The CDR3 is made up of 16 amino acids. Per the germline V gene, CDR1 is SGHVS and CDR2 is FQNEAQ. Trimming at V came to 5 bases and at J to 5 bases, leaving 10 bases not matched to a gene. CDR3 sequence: CASSARDRELDQPQHF. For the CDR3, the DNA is TGTGCCAGCAGCGCGCGGGACAGGGAATTGGATCAGCCCCAGCATTTT.

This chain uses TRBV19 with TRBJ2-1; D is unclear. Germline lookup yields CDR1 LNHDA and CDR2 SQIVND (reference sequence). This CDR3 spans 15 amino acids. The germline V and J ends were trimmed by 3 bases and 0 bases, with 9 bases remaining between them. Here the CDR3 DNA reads TGTGCCAGTAGTATCTTGGGGTACTCCTACAATGAGCAGTTCTTC. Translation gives CASSILGYSYNEQFF.

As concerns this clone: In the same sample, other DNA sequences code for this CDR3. In nucleotides, the CDR3 is TGTGCCAGCAGCGTCGGCACAGATACGCAGTATTTT. Protein product: CASSVGTDTQYF. The gene calls are TRBV9 and TRBJ2-3, with D uncertain. Germline V lookup: CDR1 SGDLS, CDR2 YYNGEE. V was shortened by 2 bases and J by 1 base, with 2 bases between the two germline ends. The CDR3 length is 12 residues.

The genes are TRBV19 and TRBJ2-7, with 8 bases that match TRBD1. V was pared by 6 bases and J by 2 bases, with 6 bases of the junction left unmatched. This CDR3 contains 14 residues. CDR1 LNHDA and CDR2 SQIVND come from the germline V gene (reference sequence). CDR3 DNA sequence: TGTGCCAGTAGCGATCGGGACAGGCCCTACGAGCAGTACTTC. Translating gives CASSDRDRPYEQYF.

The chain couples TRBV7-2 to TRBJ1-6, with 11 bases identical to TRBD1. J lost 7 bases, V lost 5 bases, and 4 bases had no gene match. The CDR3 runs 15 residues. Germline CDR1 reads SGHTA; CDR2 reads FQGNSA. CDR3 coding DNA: TGTGCCAGCAGCATAGGACAGGGGGCAAATTCACCCCTCCACTTT. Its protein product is CASSIGQGANSPLHF.

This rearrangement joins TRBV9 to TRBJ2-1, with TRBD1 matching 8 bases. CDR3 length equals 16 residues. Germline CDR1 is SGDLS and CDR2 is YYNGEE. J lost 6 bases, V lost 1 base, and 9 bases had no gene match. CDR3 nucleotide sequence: TGTGCCAGCAGCGTAAGGTCACAGGGGGTGTCCAATGAGCAGTTCTTC. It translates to CASSVRSQGVSNEQFF.

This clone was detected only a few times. CDR3 sequence: CASSYRLEQFF. In nucleotides, the CDR3 is TGTGCCAGCAGTTACAGGCTTGAGCAGTTCTTC. The V gene is TRBV6-5, the J gene TRBJ2-1; D is undetermined. V was clipped by 2 bases and J by 9 bases, with 5 bases between them. The CDR3 sequence is 11 residues long. The germline gives CDR1 MNHEY, CDR2 SVGAGI.

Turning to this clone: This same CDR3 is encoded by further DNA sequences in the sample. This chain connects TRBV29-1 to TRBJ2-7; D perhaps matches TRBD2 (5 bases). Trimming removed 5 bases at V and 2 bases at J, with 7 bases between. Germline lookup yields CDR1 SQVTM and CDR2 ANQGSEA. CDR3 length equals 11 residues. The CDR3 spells CSVSGTYEQYF. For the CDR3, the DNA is TGCAGCGTTTCGGGGACCTACGAGCAGTACTTC.

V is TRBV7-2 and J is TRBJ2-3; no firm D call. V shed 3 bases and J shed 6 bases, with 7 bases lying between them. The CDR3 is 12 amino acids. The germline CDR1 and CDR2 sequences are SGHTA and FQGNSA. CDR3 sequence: CASSLAEDTQYF. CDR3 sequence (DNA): TGTGCCAGCAGCTTGGCGGAGGATACGCAGTATTTT.

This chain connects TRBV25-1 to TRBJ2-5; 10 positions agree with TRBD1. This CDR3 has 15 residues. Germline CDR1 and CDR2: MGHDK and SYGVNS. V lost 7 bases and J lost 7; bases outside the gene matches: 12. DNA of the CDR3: TGTGCCAGCACAAGGGACAGGGGTAGCGGAGTGACCCAGTACTTC. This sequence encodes CASTRDRGSGVTQYF.

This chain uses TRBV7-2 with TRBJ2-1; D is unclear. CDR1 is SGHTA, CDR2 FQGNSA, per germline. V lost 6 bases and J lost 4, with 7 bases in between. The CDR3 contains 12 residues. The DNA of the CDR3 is TGTGCCAGCAGTCGCGGATACAATGAGCAGTTCTTC. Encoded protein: CASSRGYNEQFF.

CDR3 sequence: CASSVRTSGGETQYF. CDR3 nucleotide sequence: TGTGCCAGCAGCGTCAGGACTAGCGGGGGTGAGACCCAGTACTTC. J is TRBJ2-5 and V is TRBV9, with 13 nucleotides matching TRBD2. The germline gives CDR1 SGDLS, CDR2 YYNGEE. V dropped 2 bases and J dropped 5; count of bases not matched to a gene: 3. The CDR3 is made up of 15 amino acids. Full variable domain (missing parts from reference TRBV9 and TRBJ2-5): DSGVTQTPKHLITATGQRVTLRCSPRSGDLSVYWYQQSLDQGLQFLIQYYNGEERAKGNILERFSAQQFPDLHSELNLSSLELGDSALYFCASSVRTSGGETQYFGPGTRLLVL.

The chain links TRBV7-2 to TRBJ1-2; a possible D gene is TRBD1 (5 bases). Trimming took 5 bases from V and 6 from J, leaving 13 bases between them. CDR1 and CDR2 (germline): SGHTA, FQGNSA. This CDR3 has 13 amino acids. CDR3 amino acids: CASSPWGQDGYTF. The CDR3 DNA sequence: TGTGCCAGCAGCCCCTGGGGCCAGGATGGCTACACCTTC.

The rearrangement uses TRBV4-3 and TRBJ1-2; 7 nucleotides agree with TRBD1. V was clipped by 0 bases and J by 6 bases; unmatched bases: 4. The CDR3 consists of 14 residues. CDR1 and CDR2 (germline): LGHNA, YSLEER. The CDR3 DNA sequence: TGCGCCAGCAGCCAAGAACGGACAGGTCATGGCTACACCTTC. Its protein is CASSQERTGHGYTF.

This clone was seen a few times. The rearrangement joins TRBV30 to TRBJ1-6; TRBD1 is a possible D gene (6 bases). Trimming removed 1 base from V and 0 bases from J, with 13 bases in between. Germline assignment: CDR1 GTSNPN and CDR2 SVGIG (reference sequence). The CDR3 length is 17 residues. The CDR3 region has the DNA TGTGCCTGGAGTGATAAAGGACAGAGCTCCTATAATTCACCCCTCCACTTT. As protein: CAWSDKGQSSYNSPLHF.

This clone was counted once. The CDR3: CASSLRIFSGNTIYF. CDR3 DNA sequence: TGTGCCAGCAGCTTACGCATCTTCTCTGGAAACACCATATATTTT. V usage is TRBV7-9 and J usage is TRBJ1-3, with D unclear. The CDR3 is made up of 15 amino acids. V lost 2 bases and J 0 bases, leaving 8 bases between the germline ends. Germline CDR1 SEHNR, CDR2 FQNEAQ (reference sequence).

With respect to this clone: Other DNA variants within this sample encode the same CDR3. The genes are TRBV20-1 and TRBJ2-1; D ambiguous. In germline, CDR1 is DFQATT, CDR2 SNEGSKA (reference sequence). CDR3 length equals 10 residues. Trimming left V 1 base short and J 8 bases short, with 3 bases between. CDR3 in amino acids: CSARGDEQFF. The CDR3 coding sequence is TGCAGTGCTAGAGGGGATGAGCAGTTCTTC.

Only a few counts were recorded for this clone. The CDR3 region is CASSFGGRDSYEQYF. CDR3 in DNA: TGTGCCAGCAGTTTTGGGGGTAGGGACTCCTACGAGCAGTACTTC. The chain carries TRBV27 and TRBJ2-7; the D gene could be TRBD1 or TRBD2 (5 bases each). This CDR3 spans 15 amino acids. The germline CDR1 and CDR2 sequences are MNHEY and SMNVEV (reference sequence). The V gene lost 3 bases and the J gene lost 0 bases, with 12 bases spanning the gap.